The 3 T cell receptor beta chains below were found in one sample sequenced in a study of T cell repertoires and HLA-DP antigens. Profiled with immunoSEQ multiplex PCR; TCRdb holds only in-frame clones, not every one. The data hold over 100,000 clones, with over 90% observed a single time. These receptors' targets are unknown. The sample taken for sequencing was CD4+ T cells from PBMCs. These TCRs come from a woman between 18 and 29 years old in good health and CMV-seronegative.

This chain links TRBV28 with TRBJ2-5; D is unclear. Between the trimmed V and J ends, which lost 6 bases and 2 bases, there was a span of 4 bases. The CDR3 runs 11 residues. The germline V gene encodes CDR1 MDHEN and CDR2 SYDVKM. CDR3 in amino acids: CASSVQETQYF. DNA for the CDR3: TGTGCCAGCAGCGTACAAGAGACCCAGTACTTC. The variable domain in full, with the rest retrieved from reference TRBV28 and TRBJ2-5, is DVKVTQSSRYLVKRTGEKVFLECVQDMDHENMFWYRQDPGLGLRLIYFSYDVKMKEKGDIPEGYSVSREKKERFSLILESASTNQTSMYLCASSVQETQYFGPGTRLLVL.

The rearrangement uses TRBV2 and TRBJ2-7, with 7 bases that match TRBD1. V was pared by 2 bases and J by 3 bases, with 7 bases of the junction left unmatched. This CDR3 is 15 amino acids long. Germline V CDR1 and CDR2: SNHLY, FYNNEI. Here the CDR3 reads CASSESGQPIYEQYV. The CDR3 DNA reads as TGTGCCAGCAGTGAATCGGGACAGCCGATCTACGAGCAGTACGTC.

The genes are TRBV11-1 and TRBJ2-7, with 7 bases identical to TRBD2. CDR3 length equals 14 residues. The trim removed 3 bases at V and 0 bases at J, leaving 2 bases unmatched. Germline CDR1 and CDR2: SGHAT and FQDESV (reference sequence). The CDR3 coding sequence is TGTGCCAGCAGCTTGGGAGGGAGCTCCTACGAGCAGTACTTC. It yields the protein CASSLGGSSYEQYF. The entire variable domain, with the rest obtained from reference TRBV11-1 and TRBJ2-7, is as follows: EAEVAQSPRYKITEKSQAVAFWCDPISGHATLYWYRQILGQGPELLVQFQDESVVDDSQLPKDRFSAERLKGVDSTLKIQPAELGDSAMYLCASSLGGSSYEQYFGPGTRLTVT.